Included here is one TCR beta chain sequence, with context. Antigen unknown. The record originates from a study of Ad26.COV2.S vaccination and SARS-CoV-2 variants. Study findings and constraints: Relative to placebo recipients, vaccine recipients exhibited elevated spike-specific TCR breadth. Vaccine and placebo recipients had similar non-spike TCR breadth.

Measured with immunoSEQ multiplex PCR; TCRdb has only the in-frame clones, and not every one. The top ten clones hold approximately 5.1% of a sample with over 110,000 clones, 80% to 90% of them seen once. This specimen was peripheral blood, taken after recovery from COVID-19. This sequence originates from a human donor who had recovered from COVID-19.

The CDR3 spells CASSLDLSSYEQYF. The DNA of the CDR3 is TGTGCCAGCAGCTTAGATCTCAGCTCCTACGAGCAGTACTTC. This chain links TRBV7-2 with TRBJ2-7; the D is unclear. The germline CDR1 and CDR2 sequences are SGHTA and FQGNSA. The CDR3 has 14 amino acids. V lost 1 base, J lost 0 bases, and 7 bases lay in between.